The 13 T cell receptor beta chains below were found in one sample sequenced in a study of blood T cell repertoires in COVID-19. Only in-frame clones appear in the TCRdb table, and some are missing; sequencing was by immunoSEQ multiplex PCR. The data hold around 160,000 clones, with around nine tenths observed a single time. The specimen was peripheral blood. Every receptor here comes from a human donor in a cohort sampled during active COVID-19.

The chain has TRBV5-8 and TRBJ1-4; 9 bases agree with TRBD1. V shed 4 bases and J 6 bases; nucleotides not matched to a gene: 13. This CDR3 comprises 17 residues. CDR1 and CDR2 (germline): SGHTS, YDEGEE. CDR3 nucleotides: TGTGCCAGCAGCCATTCGGGACAGGGTTTTATGGATGAAAAACTGTTTTTT. This codes for CASSHSGQGFMDEKLFF.

The rearrangement uses TRBV30 and TRBJ2-7, with D perhaps matching TRBD2 (6 bases). This CDR3 has 13 amino acids. V was clipped by 2 bases and J by 7 bases, with 15 bases between them. The germline CDR1 and CDR2 sequences are GTSNPN and SVGIG (reference sequence). This CDR3 is CAWSLGGIWEQYF. For the CDR3, the DNA is TGTGCCTGGAGTCTTGGGGGGATCTGGGAGCAGTACTTC. The whole variable domain, filled in from reference TRBV30 and TRBJ2-7, reads SQTIHQWPATLVQPVGSPLSLECTVEGTSNPNLYWYRQAAGRGLQLLFYSVGIGQISSEVPQNLSASRPQDRQFILSSKKLLLSDSGFYLCAWSLGGIWEQYFGPGTRLTVT.

This chain connects TRBV3-1 (or the pseudogene TRBV3-2) to TRBJ2-5; no clear D gene. Trimming removed 4 bases from V and 2 bases from J, with 11 bases in between. The CDR3 has 14 amino acids. Germline V gene data show CDR1 as LGHDT and CDR2 as YNNKEL (reference sequence). The CDR3 region has the DNA TGTGCCAGCAGCCCGCTTAGAATTCAAGAGACCCAGTACTTC. Protein product: CASSPLRIQETQYF.

The chain recombines TRBV6-2 or TRBV6-3 with TRBJ1-2, with D unclear. CDR3 length: 15 residues. The germline CDR1 and CDR2 sequences are MNHEY and SVGEGT. Trimming stripped 2 bases from V and 6 bases from J, with 16 bases between. The CDR3 reads CASSYEPQTMDGYTF. CDR3 sequence (DNA): TGTGCCAGCAGTTACGAGCCCCAGACAATGGATGGCTACACCTTC.

The gene calls are TRBV18 and TRBJ2-3; D unresolved. Germline loops: CDR1 KGHSH, CDR2 LQKENI. Trimming cost V 0 bases and J 4 bases, with 14 bases left between them. The length of the CDR3 is 16 residues. The CDR3 DNA sequence: TGTGCCAGCTCACCACCGTCCCTTCCCTTAGCAGATACGCAGTATTTT. This gives the protein CASSPPSLPLADTQYF.

This chain joins TRBV5-1 and TRBJ2-1, with TRBD2 identical over 12 bases. Unmatched junction bases numbered 6, after V lost 4 bases and J lost 4 bases. The V gene's germline CDR1 is SGHRS and CDR2 YFSETQ. CDR3 length equals 16 residues. CDR3 coding DNA: TGCGCCAGCAGCACTAGCGGGAGGAATGGATACAATGAGCAGTTCTTC. This gives the protein CASSTSGRNGYNEQFF.

The chain employs TRBV18 and TRBJ2-1, with 11 nucleotides matching TRBD2. The germline V gene has CDR1 KGHSH and CDR2 LQKENI. The CDR3 loop spans 20 amino acids. V dropped 3 bases and J dropped 0; count of bases not matched to a gene: 13. CDR3 region: CASSPSLAGGLRSSYNEQFF. In DNA, the CDR3 is TGTGCCAGCTCACCTTCGCTAGCGGGAGGCCTAAGAAGCTCCTACAATGAGCAGTTCTTC.

The rearrangement uses TRBV5-6 and TRBJ2-5; perhaps TRBD1 as D (6 bases). Germline lookup yields CDR1 SGHDT and CDR2 YYEEEE. V shed 3 bases and J shed 7 bases, with 19 bases lying between them. This CDR3 contains 15 residues. The CDR3 loop is CASSWGPQGVGTQYF. The CDR3 region has the DNA TGTGCCAGCAGCTGGGGCCCACAGGGCGTGGGGACCCAGTACTTC.

The chain has TRBV19 and TRBJ2-1; D perhaps matches TRBD1 (6 bases). Trimming left V 3 bases short and J 4 bases short, with 16 bases between. The CDR3 covers 16 residues. Per the germline V gene, CDR1 is LNHDA and CDR2 is SQIVND (reference sequence). The CDR3 bases are TGTGCCAGTAGTATTTCCACGGGACAAACATACAATGAGCAGTTCTTC. Residues: CASSISTGQTYNEQFF.

The V gene is TRBV28, the J gene TRBJ1-2, with 9 bases lining up with TRBD1. CDR3 size: 15 residues. The V segment lost 6 bases and the J segment 4 bases; nucleotides outside the gene matches: 9. In germline, CDR1 is MDHEN, CDR2 SYDVKM. CDR3 residues: CASSFPGTGSYGYTF. The CDR3 DNA is TGTGCCAGCAGCTTTCCCGGGACAGGGTCCTATGGCTACACCTTC.

The chain is built from TRBV6-5 and TRBJ2-7; 14 bases fit TRBD2. The V segment lost 4 bases and the J segment 2 bases; nucleotides outside the gene matches: 4. Germline V gene data show CDR1 as MNHEY and CDR2 as SVGAGI. This CDR3 contains 16 residues. CDR3 amino acids: CASSSRLAGGAYEQYF. In DNA, the CDR3 is TGTGCCAGCAGTTCAAGACTAGCGGGAGGGGCCTACGAGCAGTACTTC.

CDR3 DNA sequence: TGTGCCAGCAGTTTACCCCGGGGGTTAGGCGGGAACACTGAAGCTTTCTTT. It encodes CASSLPRGLGGNTEAFF. V gene TRBV28 combines with J gene TRBJ1-1, with a possible D match to TRBD1 (5 bases). Trimming left V 2 bases short and J 1 base short, with 17 bases between. Germline values: CDR1 MDHEN, CDR2 SYDVKM. There are 17 residues in the CDR3.

This sequence joins TRBV6-5 and TRBJ2-3; D gene ambiguous. This CDR3 comprises 12 residues. Germline assignment: CDR1 MNHEY and CDR2 SVGAGI. Trimming removed 7 bases from V and 3 bases from J, with 8 bases in between. CDR3 amino acids: CASMSPTDTQYF. CDR3 nucleotides: TGTGCCAGCATGAGTCCTACAGATACGCAGTATTTT.